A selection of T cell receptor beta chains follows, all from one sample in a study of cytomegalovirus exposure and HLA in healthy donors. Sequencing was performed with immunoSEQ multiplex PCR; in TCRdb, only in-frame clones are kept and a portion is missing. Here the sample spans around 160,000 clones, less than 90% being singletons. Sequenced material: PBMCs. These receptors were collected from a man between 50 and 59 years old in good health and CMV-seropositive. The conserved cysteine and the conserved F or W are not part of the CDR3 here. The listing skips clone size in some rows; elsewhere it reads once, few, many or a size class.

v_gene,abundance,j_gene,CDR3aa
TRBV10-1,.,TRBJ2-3,ASSESGVGTDTQY
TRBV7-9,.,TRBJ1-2,SSSSAQGAPHGYT
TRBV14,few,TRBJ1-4,ASSRAVQGGKLF
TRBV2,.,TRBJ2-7,ASRIPTSGISYEQY
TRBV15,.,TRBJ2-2,ATRGQGPLWRSGELF
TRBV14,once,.,ASSQLDRGYEQY
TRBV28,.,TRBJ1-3,ASSRQVFRNTIY
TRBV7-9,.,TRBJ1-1,ASTYGQDTEAF
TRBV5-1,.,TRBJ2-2,ASSLGDRAAGELF
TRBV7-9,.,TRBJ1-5,SSSLGGGQPQH
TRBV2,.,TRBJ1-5,ASSGQGQPQH
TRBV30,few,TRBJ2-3,ASHEGQVTDTQY
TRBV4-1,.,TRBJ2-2,ASSQDFLPTGELF
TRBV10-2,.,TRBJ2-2,ASRQGARGTGELF
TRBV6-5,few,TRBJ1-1,ASSPTENTEAF
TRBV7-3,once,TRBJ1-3,ASSFDGSGGNTIY
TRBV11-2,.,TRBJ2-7,ASGTDAYEQY
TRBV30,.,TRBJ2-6,AWSLRGSLSGANVLT
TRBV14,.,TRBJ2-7,AGSQWASGAYGQY
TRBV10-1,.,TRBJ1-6,ASSEGQGVSPLH
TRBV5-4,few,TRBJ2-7,ASSGGPLEDEQY
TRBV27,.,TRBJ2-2,ASSPGRDTGELF
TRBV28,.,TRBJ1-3,ASSSTPAGNTIY
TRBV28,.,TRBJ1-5,ASSSGIPIYQPQH
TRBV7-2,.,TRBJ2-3,ASSFLVVDTQY
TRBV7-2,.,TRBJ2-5,ASRTSGGAETQY